What follows are 5 T cell receptor beta chains derived from one specimen sequenced in a study of regulatory T cells in long-lasting Graves disease. Indicated time point: newly diagnosed GD, antithyroid drugs for less than 3 months. Construction of the TCR library relied on RNA isolated from PBMCs. Construction of the TCR beta libraries employed iRepertoire HTBI primers in conjunction with Arm-PCR of CDR3 regions. MiXCR was run by TCRdb on the multiplex PCR reads, yielding one entry per CDR3 protein. The data hold roughly 560,000 distinct CDR3 sequences, with 12% observed a single time. The same data also contributed to another study, on T cells in Graves' hyperthyroidism and ophthalmopathy.

This specimen was peripheral blood mononuclear cells (PBMCs), taken at new diagnosis, from a patient treated with antithyroid drugs. The receptors derive from a woman aged 30 to 39 with Graves disease.

About this clonotype: This sequence may be a read error, since a much larger clone differs from it by one base. The chain carries TRBV28 and TRBJ2-7; 9 nucleotides agree with TRBD1. CDR1 is MDHEN, CDR2 SYDVKM, per germline. The CDR3 covers 14 residues. The ends lost 10 bases at V and 5 bases at J; junction bases unmatched: 12. The DNA for the CDR3 is TGTGCCACCTTCCTCCCGGGACAGGGCCACGAGCAGTACTTC. Amino acid sequence: CATFLPGQGHEQYF.

This clonotype was picked up many times. The V and J genes are TRBV27 and TRBJ1-1; D may be TRBD1 (5 bases). V lost 4 bases to trimming and J lost 11 bases, with 17 bases between them. This CDR3 comprises 13 residues. The germline V gene encodes CDR1 MNHEY and CDR2 SMNVEV (reference sequence). The CDR3 reads CASSSHTGALAFF. CDR3 DNA: TGTGCCAGCAGTTCCCACACCGGGGCTTTGGCTTTCTTT.

About this clonotype itself: With only one base between it and a far larger clone, this is likely a read error. The chain has TRBV24-1 and TRBJ2-7; 7 bases are shared with TRBD2. Looked up from germline, CDR1 is KGHDR and CDR2 is SFDVKD. The CDR3 covers 15 residues. In nucleotides, the CDR3 is TGTGCCAGCAGTTTTCTTGCTAGCGGCTTCTACGGGCAGTACTTC. Its protein product is CASSFLASGFYGQYF.

This clonotype was recorded many times. This CDR3 is CASSLANYGYTF. The CDR3 coding sequence is TGTGCCAGCAGCCTAGCTAACTATGGCTACACCTTC. The V and J genes are TRBV28 and TRBJ1-2; D unclear. V shed 6 bases and J shed 0 bases, with 5 bases lying between them. This CDR3 is 12 amino acids long. The germline V gene encodes CDR1 MDHEN and CDR2 SYDVKM.

For this clonotype: Sequence at one end of the junction differs from germline and may be a read error. The genes are TRBV11-2 and TRBJ1-1; a weak D match, TRBD1 (5 bases). This CDR3 is built from 15 residues. Germline CDR1 SGHAT, CDR2 FQNNGV. CDR3 sequence (DNA): TGCGCCAGCAGCCGAAACCGACAGCCGAACACTGAAGCTTTCTTT. Translating it yields CASSRNRQPNTEAFF.